The table lists the clone carrying this T cell receptor (beta chain) with a few counts. Antigen specificity is unknown. J gave up 6 bases and V 4 bases, and 6 bases lay outside the gene matches. The CDR3 loop spans 15 amino acids. Looked up from germline, CDR1 is LNHDA and CDR2 is SQIVND (reference sequence). This entry comes from a study of T cell repertoires in cytomegalovirus infection. In the study overall: HLA-B-restricted CMV epitopes that are well studied were used alongside recently identified HLA-C-restricted ones. Public TCR beta signatures indicated both CMV infection and matching HLA type.

Regarding the study as a whole: The ex vivo response showed dominance by HLA-C-restricted CMV-specific TCR beta clonotypes. Identification of carriers of CMV plus the relevant HLA was performed using cumulative public TCR beta family frequency.

TCRdb analysed the reads with MiXCR anew, one entry per CDR3 protein. The sample records nearly 700,000 distinct CDR3 sequences, around 31% being singletons. The TCR originated in a human donor in good health (CMV status not recorded). Some clones in this sample may be carry-over from other donors' samples. The chain uses TRBV19 and TRBJ2-1; 10 nucleotides match TRBD1. The material was cultured PBMCs, obtained from culture after CMV antigen stimulation. The CDR3, as DNA: TGTGCCAGTAGTACAAGGACAGGGGGGGGCAATGAGCAGTTCTTC. It is translated as CASSTRTGGGNEQFF.